This T cell receptor (beta chain) originates from a study of Ad26.COV2.S vaccination and SARS-CoV-2 variants. Study-wide results and limits: Among vaccine recipients, spike-specific TCR breadth exceeded that of placebo recipients.

Remarks on this clone: The antigen is undetermined.

The CDR3 sequence is 16 residues long. V lost 4 bases to trimming and J lost 6 bases, with 19 bases between them. Per germline, CDR1 SGHVS and CDR2 FNYEAQ. Sample treatment: some 19 received Ad26.COV2.S at low or high dose, single or two shots; 5 received placebo; per-sample allocation not given. Sampling happened 63 days after the first vaccine or placebo injection. Profiling relied on immunoSEQ multiplex PCR, and the TCRdb table lists in-frame clones only, not all of them. Of about 320,000 clones detected, around 84% appear once; the ten largest clones hold 1.9%. Sample: peripheral blood, taken in a trial of Ad26.COV2.S vaccine versus placebo. The chain uses TRBV7-6 and TRBJ2-1, with a tentative D call TRBD1 (5 bases). The clonotype was recovered from a person aged 18 to 65 who received the Ad26.COV2.S COVID-19 vaccine or a placebo. CDR3 sequence: CASSSQTVRWGNEQFF. CDR3 DNA sequence: TGTGCCAGCAGCTCGCAGACAGTACGTTGGGGCAATGAGCAGTTCTTC. The whole variable domain, remainder taken from reference TRBV7-6 and TRBJ2-1, is GAGVSQSPRYKVTKRGQDVALRCDPISGHVSLYWYRQALGQGPEFLTYFNYEAQQDKSGLPNDRFSAERPEGSISTLTIQRTEQRDSAMYRCASSSQTVRWGNEQFFGPGTRLTVL.